A single sample gave rise to the 27 T cell receptor beta chains below, sequenced in a study of blood T cell repertoires in COVID-19. The data were produced by immunoSEQ multiplex PCR, yet TCRdb's version contains in-frame clones alone and is incomplete. Seen here are 45,000 to 60,000 clones, 60% to 80% observed once, and the top ten hold 5.8%. The specimen sequenced was PBMCs or T cells enriched from blood (not recorded which). The receptor set was obtained from a woman in her 50s with acute COVID-19.

This clone was counted a few times. The rearrangement uses TRBV7-9 and TRBJ1-3; D gene unclear. V was cut by 0 bases and J by 3 bases, with 6 bases left in between. Germline CDR1 and CDR2: SEHNR and FQNEAQ (reference sequence). This CDR3 is 14 amino acids long. CDR3 DNA: TGTGCCAGCAGCTTAGCAGGGAGTGGAAACACCATATATTTT. This translates into CASSLAGSGNTIYF. Full variable domain (remainder filled in from reference TRBV7-9 and TRBJ1-3): DTGVSQNPRHKITKRGQNVTFRCDPISEHNRLYWYRQTLGQGPEFLTYFQNEAQLEKSRLLSDRFSAERPKGSFSTLEIQRTEQGDSAMYLCASSLAGSGNTIYFGEGSWLTVV.

The genes are TRBV6-5 and TRBJ2-7, with a possible D match to TRBD1 (5 bases). Germline assignment: CDR1 MNHEY and CDR2 SVGAGI. The CDR3 spans 13 residues. Between the trimmed V and J ends, which lost 6 bases and 10 bases, there was a span of 19 bases. The DNA of the CDR3 is TGTGCCAGCAGGCCGCCGGAGAGACAGACACAGTACTTC. It codes for CASRPPERQTQYF.

The chain's CDR3 is CASSPTGLWGTEAFF. DNA of the CDR3: TGTGCCAGCAGCCCGACAGGTCTTTGGGGGACTGAAGCTTTCTTT. The rearrangement links TRBV7-9 to TRBJ1-1; maybe TRBD1 (6 bases). CDR1 SEHNR and CDR2 FQNEAQ come from the germline V gene (reference sequence). V lost 5 bases and J lost 5, with 18 bases in between. This CDR3 is 15 amino acids long. The whole variable domain, remainder taken from reference TRBV7-9 and TRBJ1-1, is DTGVSQNPRHKITKRGQNVTFRCDPISEHNRLYWYRQTLGQGPEFLTYFQNEAQLEKSRLLSDRFSAERPKGSFSTLEIQRTEQGDSAMYLCASSPTGLWGTEAFFGQGTRLTVV.

The CDR3 DNA reads TGTGCCTGGAGTGTGGGGGGAAACTCTGGAAACACCATATATTTT. Protein sequence: CAWSVGGNSGNTIYF. The chain uses TRBV30 and TRBJ1-3; a weak D match, TRBD1 (5 bases). Germline CDR1 and CDR2: GTSNPN and SVGIG (reference sequence). The CDR3 loop spans 15 amino acids. V gave up 0 bases and J gave up 0 bases, with 9 bases separating them.

This chain connects TRBV7-9 to TRBJ1-1; 7 nucleotides match TRBD1. Germline V gene sequence: CDR1 SEHNR, CDR2 FQNEAQ (reference sequence). The V and J ends lost 5 bases and 7 bases, in that order; junction bases with no gene match: 7. The CDR3 extends over 13 amino acids. The CDR3 bases are TGTGCCAGCAGCCCGGGACAGAGGTTTGAAGCTTTCTTT. Protein product: CASSPGQRFEAFF.

V and J are TRBV2 and TRBJ1-6, with 10 bases that match TRBD1. Germline-derived CDR1 and CDR2 are SNHLY and FYNNEI. V trimming: 7 bases; J trimming: 11 bases; junction bases outside the gene matches: 8. The CDR3 length is 14 residues. The CDR3 DNA reads as TGTGCCAGCAAGTCCGGGACAGGGGCCCCACCCCTCCACTTT. Its translation is CASKSGTGAPPLHF.

The chain recombines TRBV19 with TRBJ2-5, with 11 bases lining up with TRBD1. The trim removed 1 base at V and 4 bases at J, leaving 8 bases unmatched. CDR3 length: 17 residues. Germline lookup yields CDR1 LNHDA and CDR2 SQIVND (reference sequence). The CDR3 region is CASSIVWDRGFPETQYF. The CDR3 nucleotides read TGTGCCAGTAGTATAGTATGGGACAGGGGGTTCCCAGAGACCCAGTACTTC.

In its sample, this clone was seen a few times. This rearrangement joins TRBV29-1 to TRBJ1-1, with D perhaps matching TRBD1 (5 bases). The CDR3 is 12 residues long. Germline loops: CDR1 SQVTM, CDR2 ANQGSEA. V was cut by 3 bases and J by 6 bases, with 11 bases left in between. As DNA, the CDR3 is TGCAGCGTTGATTCCCAGGGATCTGAAGCTTTCTTT. Amino acid sequence: CSVDSQGSEAFF.

This rearrangement joins TRBV10-1 to TRBJ2-1, with 9 bases fitting TRBD2. The CDR3 is made up of 15 amino acids. V dropped 3 bases and J dropped 5; count of bases not matched to a gene: 5. Germline V gene sequence: CDR1 WNHNN, CDR2 SYGVQD (reference sequence). CDR3 sequence (DNA): TGCGCCAGCAGTGACCCAGCGGGGGGTAACAATGAGCAGTTCTTC. Its protein is CASSDPAGGNNEQFF.

In this sample, this clone is medium-sized (0.01 to 0.1%). V gene TRBV6-2 or TRBV6-3 combines with J gene TRBJ2-2; 9 nucleotides line up with TRBD2. This CDR3 comprises 16 residues. Germline assignment: CDR1 MNHEY and CDR2 SVGEGT. The trim removed 6 bases at V and 1 base at J, leaving 6 bases unmatched. The CDR3, as DNA: TGTGCCAGCAGCCCCGGACTAGCGTGGAACACCGGGGAGCTGTTTTTT. As protein: CASSPGLAWNTGELFF.

The V call is TRBV7-6, the J call TRBJ1-6; D is unclear. This CDR3 has 13 residues. Trimming took off 5 bases at V and 4 bases at J, with 6 bases between the two ends. Germline lookup yields CDR1 SGHVS and CDR2 FNYEAQ. This chain's CDR3 is CASSTTYNSPLHF. CDR3 nucleotide sequence: TGTGCCAGCAGCACGACATATAATTCACCCCTCCACTTT.

The chain is built from TRBV5-1 and TRBJ2-3, with 12 bases that match TRBD2. The CDR3 runs 18 residues. Germline V gene sequence: CDR1 SGHRS, CDR2 YFSETQ. V lost 0 bases, J lost 0 bases, and 5 bases stayed unmatched. The CDR3 DNA follows: TGCGCCAGCAGCTTGGGAACTAGCGGGGGGCGTAGCACAGATACGCAGTATTTT. This sequence encodes CASSLGTSGGRSTDTQYF.

This clone was observed a single time. The chain combines TRBV5-1 with TRBJ1-2; D may be TRBD1 (6 bases). This CDR3 has 15 residues. Germline V gives CDR1 SGHRS, CDR2 YFSETQ. The V gene lost 7 bases and the J gene lost 0 bases, with 16 bases spanning the gap. CDR3 amino acids: CASRIRDTANYGYTF. DNA for the CDR3: TGCGCCAGCCGGATCCGGGACACAGCTAACTATGGCTACACCTTC.

The gene calls are TRBV19 and TRBJ1-2; 9 bases align to TRBD1. Germline CDR1 reads LNHDA; CDR2 reads SQIVND (reference sequence). This CDR3 comprises 15 residues. V shed 7 bases and J 5 bases; nucleotides not matched to a gene: 11. As DNA, the CDR3 is TGTGCCAGTATCCCAACCGGGACAGGGTTATATGGCTACACCTTC. Its translation: CASIPTGTGLYGYTF. The full variable domain, completed using reference TRBV19 and TRBJ1-2, is DGGITQSPKYLFRKEGQNVTLSCEQNLNHDAMYWYRQDPGQGLRLIYYSQIVNDFQKGDIAEGYSVSREKKESFPLTVTSAQKNPTAFYLCASIPTGTGLYGYTFGSGTRLTVV.

This clone was counted once. Here the CDR3 reads CASSPGQGWYGYTF. CDR3 nucleotides: TGCGCCAGCAGCCCGGGACAGGGCTGGTATGGCTACACCTTC. The V call is TRBV5-1, the J call TRBJ1-2; 9 positions agree with TRBD1. The V and J ends lost 4 bases and 5 bases, in that order; junction bases with no gene match: 6. Germline CDR1 is SGHRS and CDR2 is YFSETQ. CDR3 length equals 14 residues.

This chain uses TRBV2 with TRBJ2-3, with 10 nucleotides matching TRBD2. This CDR3 comprises 14 residues. Trimming cost V 5 bases and J 5 bases; bases outside gene matches: 4. CDR1 and CDR2 from the germline V gene are SNHLY and FYNNEI. CDR3 sequence: CASSFSGGVDTQYF. The CDR3, as DNA: TGTGCCAGCAGTTTCAGCGGGGGGGTAGATACGCAGTATTTT.

This clone was detected once. The chain couples TRBV28 to TRBJ1-2; the match to TRBD1 covers 11 bases. Trimming cost V 5 bases and J 8 bases; bases outside gene matches: 7. CDR1 and CDR2 (germline): MDHEN, SYDVKM. This CDR3 comprises 14 residues. The CDR3 here is CASSLRDRGGGYTF. The CDR3 DNA reads as TGTGCCAGCAGTCTGCGGGACAGGGGGGGCGGCTACACCTTC.

V usage is TRBV4-1 and J usage is TRBJ2-1; TRBD2 matches 11 bases. Trimming removed 0 bases from V and 5 bases from J; junction bases left unmatched: 6. CDR3 length: 17 residues. Germline V gene data show CDR1 as MGHRA and CDR2 as YSYEKL. The chain's CDR3 is CASSQDPGTSGHNEQFF. The DNA for the CDR3 is TGCGCCAGCAGCCAAGACCCCGGGACTAGCGGTCACAATGAGCAGTTCTTC.

This clone was detected a few times. The chain employs TRBV9 and TRBJ2-2, with unresolved D. This CDR3 contains 14 residues. The germline V gene encodes CDR1 SGDLS and CDR2 YYNGEE. The V and J ends lost 2 bases and 6 bases respectively, with 11 bases between them. CDR3 in DNA: TGTGCCAGCAGCGTTCGACTGGGTTCCGGGGAGCTGTTTTTT. This sequence encodes CASSVRLGSGELFF.

The CDR3 bases are TGTGCCACCAGCCCGAGGACTAGCGGGGGTGGGGAGACCCAGTACTTC. It codes for CATSPRTSGGGETQYF. The J gene is TRBJ2-5, the V gene TRBV15, with 13 bases matching TRBD2. The CDR3 has 16 residues. Trimming removed 5 bases from V and 5 bases from J; junction bases left unmatched: 8. Germline CDR1 LNHNV, CDR2 YYDKDF (reference sequence).

This rearrangement joins TRBV10-3 to TRBJ1-1, with D possibly matching TRBD1 (5 bases). Germline V gene sequence: CDR1 ENHRY, CDR2 SYGVKD. Deletions cut 6 bases from V and 7 bases from J, with 15 bases between. The CDR3 totals 13 residues. CDR3 nucleotides: TGTGCCATCAGATCCCCGTTGGGGGGTGAAGCTTTCTTT. This sequence encodes CAIRSPLGGEAFF.

The V gene is TRBV10-3, the J gene TRBJ1-1; D may be TRBD1 (5 bases). This CDR3 contains 13 residues. In germline, CDR1 is ENHRY, CDR2 SYGVKD. The ends were cut back, 4 bases at V and 3 bases at J, with 9 bases in the middle. The CDR3 protein is CAISATGDTEAFF. DNA of the CDR3: TGTGCCATCAGTGCAACAGGAGACACTGAAGCTTTCTTT.

J is TRBJ1-1 and V is TRBV10-2, with 9 bases that match TRBD1. V lost 6 bases, J lost 6 bases, and 5 bases stayed unmatched. Germline CDR1 is WSHSY and CDR2 is SAAADI. This CDR3 comprises 13 residues. Here the CDR3 reads CASSLNRGPEAFF. As DNA, the CDR3 is TGCGCCAGCAGCCTCAACAGGGGGCCTGAAGCTTTCTTT.

The chain has TRBV6-4 and TRBJ2-3; tentative D call: TRBD1 (5 bases). The ends were cut back, 3 bases at V and 7 bases at J, with 11 bases in the middle. CDR1 and CDR2 from the germline V gene are MRHNA and SNTAGT. The CDR3 loop spans 13 amino acids. The CDR3 spells CASSEGPGYTQYF. Written as DNA, the CDR3 is TGTGCCAGCAGTGAGGGGCCCGGGTATACGCAGTATTTT.

The chain combines TRBV10-2 with TRBJ2-7; TRBD2 aligns across 15 bases. Germline assignment: CDR1 WSHSY and CDR2 SAAADI. The CDR3 has 14 amino acids. The V and J ends lost 6 bases and 7 bases, in that order; junction bases with no gene match: 4. The CDR3: CASRGLAGGREQYF. CDR3 DNA: TGCGCCAGCAGGGGACTAGCGGGGGGTCGGGAGCAGTACTTC.

The chain recombines TRBV2 with TRBJ2-7, with D unresolved. The CDR3 is 12 amino acids. V shed 8 bases and J shed 1 base, with 9 bases lying between them. The V gene's germline CDR1 is SNHLY and CDR2 FYNNEI. The CDR3 protein is CASRYASYEQYF. In nucleotides, the CDR3 is TGTGCCAGCCGGTACGCTTCCTACGAGCAGTACTTC.

V and J are TRBV19 and TRBJ1-5; the D is unclear. Germline V gene sequence: CDR1 LNHDA, CDR2 SQIVND (reference sequence). This CDR3 is 12 amino acids long. The V end was cut by 3 bases, the J end by 7 bases, with 7 bases between. This chain's CDR3 is CASSIPLQPQHF. CDR3 coding DNA: TGTGCCAGTAGTATCCCGCTACAGCCCCAGCATTTT.